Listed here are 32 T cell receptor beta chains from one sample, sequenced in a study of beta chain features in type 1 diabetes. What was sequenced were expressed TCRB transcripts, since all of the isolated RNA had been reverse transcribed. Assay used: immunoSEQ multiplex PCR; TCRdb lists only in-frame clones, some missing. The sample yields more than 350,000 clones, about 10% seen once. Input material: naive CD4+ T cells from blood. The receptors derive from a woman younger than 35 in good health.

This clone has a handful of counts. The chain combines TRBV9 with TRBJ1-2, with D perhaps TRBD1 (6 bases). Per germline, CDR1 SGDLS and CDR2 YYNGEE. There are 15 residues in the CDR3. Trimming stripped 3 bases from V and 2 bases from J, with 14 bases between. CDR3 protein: CASSAGTGTNYGYTF. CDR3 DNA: TGTGCCAGCAGCGCCGGAACCGGGACAAACTATGGCTACACCTTC.

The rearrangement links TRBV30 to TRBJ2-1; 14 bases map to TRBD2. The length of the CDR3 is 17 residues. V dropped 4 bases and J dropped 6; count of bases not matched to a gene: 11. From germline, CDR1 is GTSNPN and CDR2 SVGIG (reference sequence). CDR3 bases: TGTGCCTGGACCGCCCTTTCCGGACTAGCGGGGGGCAATGAGCAGTTCTTC. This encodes CAWTALSGLAGGNEQFF.

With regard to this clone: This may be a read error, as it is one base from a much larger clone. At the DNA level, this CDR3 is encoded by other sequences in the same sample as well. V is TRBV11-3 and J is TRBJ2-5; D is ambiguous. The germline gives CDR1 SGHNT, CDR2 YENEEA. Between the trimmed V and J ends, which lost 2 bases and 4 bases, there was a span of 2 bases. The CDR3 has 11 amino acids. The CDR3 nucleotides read TGTGCCAGCAGCTTAAGAGAGACCCAGTACTTC. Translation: CASSLRETQYF.

The CDR3 DNA is TGTGCCAGCAGCAGAAGGACAGACTATGGCTACACCTTC. Encoded protein: CASSRRTDYGYTF. V is TRBV7-8 and J is TRBJ1-2, with a possible D match to TRBD1 (6 bases). The CDR3 totals 13 residues. Germline loops: CDR1 SGHVS, CDR2 FQNEAQ. V gave up 5 bases and J gave up 3 bases, with 10 bases separating them.

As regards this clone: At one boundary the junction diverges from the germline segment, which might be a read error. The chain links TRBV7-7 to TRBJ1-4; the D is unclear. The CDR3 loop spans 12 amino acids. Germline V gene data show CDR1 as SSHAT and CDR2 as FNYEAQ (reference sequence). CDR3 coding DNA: TGTGCTAGCAGCTTAAGTAATGAAAAACTGTTTTTT. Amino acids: CASSLSNEKLFF.

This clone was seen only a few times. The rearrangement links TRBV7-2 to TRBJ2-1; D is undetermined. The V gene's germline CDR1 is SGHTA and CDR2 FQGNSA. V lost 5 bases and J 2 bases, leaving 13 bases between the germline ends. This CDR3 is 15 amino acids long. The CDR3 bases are TGTGCCAGCAGCCCTCGACTTCCTACCTACAATGAGCAGTTCTTC. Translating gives CASSPRLPTYNEQFF. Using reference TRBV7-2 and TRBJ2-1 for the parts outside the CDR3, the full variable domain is GAGVSQSPSNKVTEKGKDVELRCDPISGHTALYWYRQSLGQGLEFLIYFQGNSAPDKSGLPSDRFSAERTGGSVSTLTIQRTQQEDSAVYLCASSPRLPTYNEQFFGPGTRLTVL.

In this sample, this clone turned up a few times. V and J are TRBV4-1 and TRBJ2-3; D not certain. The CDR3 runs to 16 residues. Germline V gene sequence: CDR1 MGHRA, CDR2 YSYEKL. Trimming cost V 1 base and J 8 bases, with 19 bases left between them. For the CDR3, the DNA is TGCGCCAGCAGCCAAGGGCCGCTGGGTAGGTTTGGTACGCAGTATTTT. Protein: CASSQGPLGRFGTQYF.

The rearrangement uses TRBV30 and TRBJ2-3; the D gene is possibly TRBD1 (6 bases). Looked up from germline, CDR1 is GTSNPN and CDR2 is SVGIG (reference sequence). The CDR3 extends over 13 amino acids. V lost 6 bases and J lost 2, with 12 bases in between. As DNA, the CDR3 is TGTGCCTGCAGGGGATTCGTCACAGATACGCAGTATTTT. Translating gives CACRGFVTDTQYF.

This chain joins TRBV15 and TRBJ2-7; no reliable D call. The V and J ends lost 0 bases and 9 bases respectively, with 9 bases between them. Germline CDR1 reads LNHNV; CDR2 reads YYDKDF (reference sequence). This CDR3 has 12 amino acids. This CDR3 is CATSRDSGAQYV. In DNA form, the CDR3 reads TGTGCCACCAGCAGAGATTCGGGCGCGCAGTACGTC.

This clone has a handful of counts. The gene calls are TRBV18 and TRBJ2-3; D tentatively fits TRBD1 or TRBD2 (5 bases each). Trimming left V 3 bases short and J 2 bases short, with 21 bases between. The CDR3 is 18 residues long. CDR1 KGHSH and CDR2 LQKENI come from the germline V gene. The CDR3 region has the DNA TGTGCCAGCTCACCCCTCCCGCAAGACGGGGCGAACACAGATACGCAGTATTTT. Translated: CASSPLPQDGANTDTQYF.

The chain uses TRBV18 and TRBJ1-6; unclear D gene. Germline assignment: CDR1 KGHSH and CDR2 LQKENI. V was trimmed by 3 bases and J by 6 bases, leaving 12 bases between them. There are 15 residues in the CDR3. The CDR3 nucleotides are TGTGCCAGCTCACCGGACGGCTTACTTAATTCACCCCTCCACTTT. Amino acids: CASSPDGLLNSPLHF.

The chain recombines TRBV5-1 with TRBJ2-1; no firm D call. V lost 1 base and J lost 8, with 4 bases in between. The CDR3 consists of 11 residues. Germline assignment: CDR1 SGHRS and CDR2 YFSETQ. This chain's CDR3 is CASSLSYEQFF. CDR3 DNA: TGCGCCAGCAGCTTGTCCTATGAGCAGTTCTTC.

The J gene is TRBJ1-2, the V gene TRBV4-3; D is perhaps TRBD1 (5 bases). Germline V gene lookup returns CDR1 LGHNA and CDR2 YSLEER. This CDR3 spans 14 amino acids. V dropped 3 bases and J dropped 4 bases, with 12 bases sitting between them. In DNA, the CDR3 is TGCGCCAGCAGCCAGGGCAGGGAGGGCTATGGCTACACCTTC. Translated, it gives CASSQGREGYGYTF.

The CDR3 coding sequence is TGTGCCACCAACCGGGACAGGGCAAGCAATGAGCAGTTCTTC. Amino acids: CATNRDRASNEQFF. The rearrangement links TRBV28 to TRBJ2-1; 9 bases match TRBD1. The V and J ends lost 10 bases and 6 bases, in that order; junction bases with no gene match: 10. From germline, CDR1 is MDHEN and CDR2 SYDVKM. This CDR3 has 14 residues. Full variable domain (missing parts from reference TRBV28 and TRBJ2-1): DVKVTQSSRYLVKRTGEKVFLECVQDMDHENMFWYRQDPGLGLRLIYFSYDVKMKEKGDIPEGYSVSREKKERFSLILESASTNQTSMYLCATNRDRASNEQFFGPGTRLTVL.

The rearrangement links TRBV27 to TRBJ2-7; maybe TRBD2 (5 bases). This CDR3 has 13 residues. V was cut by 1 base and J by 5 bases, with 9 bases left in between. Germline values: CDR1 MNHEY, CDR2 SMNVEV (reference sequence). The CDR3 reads CASSLFRGNEQYF. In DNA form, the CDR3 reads TGTGCCAGCAGTTTATTCAGAGGGAACGAGCAGTACTTC.

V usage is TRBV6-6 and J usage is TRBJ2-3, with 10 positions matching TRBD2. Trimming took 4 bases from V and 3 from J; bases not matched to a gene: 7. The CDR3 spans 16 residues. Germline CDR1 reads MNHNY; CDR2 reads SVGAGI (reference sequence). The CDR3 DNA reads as TGTGCCAGCAGTTCAAGCGGGGGGGCCTGGACAGATACGCAGTATTTT. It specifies CASSSSGGAWTDTQYF.

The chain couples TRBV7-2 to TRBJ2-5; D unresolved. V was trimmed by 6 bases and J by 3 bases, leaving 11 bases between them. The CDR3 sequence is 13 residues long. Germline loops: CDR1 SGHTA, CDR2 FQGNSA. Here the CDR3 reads CASSPTGEETQYF. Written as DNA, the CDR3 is TGTGCCAGCAGTCCGACGGGCGAAGAGACCCAGTACTTC.

CDR3 nucleotides: TGTGCCACTAGGGACAGGAGCGGGGTAGCAGCCAAAAACATTCAGTACTTC. Its protein product is CATRDRSGVAAKNIQYF. The chain is built from TRBV19 and TRBJ2-4; D is possibly TRBD1 (8 bases). Trimming took off 10 bases at V and 0 bases at J, with 22 bases between the two ends. The CDR3 is made up of 17 amino acids. Per germline, CDR1 LNHDA and CDR2 SQIVND (reference sequence).

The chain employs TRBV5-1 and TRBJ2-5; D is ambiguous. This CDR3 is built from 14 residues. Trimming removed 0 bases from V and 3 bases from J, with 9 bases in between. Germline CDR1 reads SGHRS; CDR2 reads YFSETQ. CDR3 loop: CASSLAGREETQYF. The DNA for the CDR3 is TGCGCCAGCAGCTTGGCCGGTAGGGAAGAGACCCAGTACTTC.

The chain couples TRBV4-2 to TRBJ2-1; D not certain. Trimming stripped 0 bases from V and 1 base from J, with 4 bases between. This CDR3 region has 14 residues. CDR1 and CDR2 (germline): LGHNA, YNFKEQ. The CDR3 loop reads CASSQEDSYNEQFF. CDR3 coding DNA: TGTGCCAGCAGCCAAGAGGATTCCTACAATGAGCAGTTCTTC.

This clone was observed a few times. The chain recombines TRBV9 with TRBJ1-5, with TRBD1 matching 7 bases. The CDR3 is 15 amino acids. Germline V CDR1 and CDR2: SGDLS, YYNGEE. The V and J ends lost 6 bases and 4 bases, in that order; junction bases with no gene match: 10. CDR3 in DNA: TGTGCCAGCACCTTAGGTGAGGGGGCGAATCAGCCCCAGCATTTT. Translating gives CASTLGEGANQPQHF.

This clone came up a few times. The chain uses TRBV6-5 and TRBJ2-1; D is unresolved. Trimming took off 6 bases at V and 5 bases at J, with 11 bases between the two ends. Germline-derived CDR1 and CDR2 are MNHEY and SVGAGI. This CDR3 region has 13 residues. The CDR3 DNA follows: TGTGCCAGCAGGCGACACAGAGACAATGAGCAGTTCTTC. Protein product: CASRRHRDNEQFF.

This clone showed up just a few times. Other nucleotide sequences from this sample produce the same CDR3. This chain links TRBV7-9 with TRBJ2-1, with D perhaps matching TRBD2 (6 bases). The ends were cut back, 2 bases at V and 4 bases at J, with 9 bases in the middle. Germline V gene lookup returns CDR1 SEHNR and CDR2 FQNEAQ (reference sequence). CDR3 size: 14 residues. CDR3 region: CASSLTSGYNEQFF. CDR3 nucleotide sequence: TGTGCCAGCAGCTTAACCAGCGGGTACAATGAGCAGTTCTTC.

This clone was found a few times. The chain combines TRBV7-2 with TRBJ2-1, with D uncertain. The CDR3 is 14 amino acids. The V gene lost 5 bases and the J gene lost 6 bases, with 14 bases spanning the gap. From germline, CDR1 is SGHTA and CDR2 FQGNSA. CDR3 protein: CASSLRRRANEQFF. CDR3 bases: TGTGCCAGCAGCCTCCGCAGACGGGCCAATGAGCAGTTCTTC.

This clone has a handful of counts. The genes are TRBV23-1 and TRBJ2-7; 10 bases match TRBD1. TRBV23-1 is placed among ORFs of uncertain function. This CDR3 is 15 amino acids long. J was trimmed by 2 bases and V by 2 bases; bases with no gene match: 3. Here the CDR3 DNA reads TGCGCCAGCAGTCAACAAGGACAGGGGGCCTACGAGCAGTACTTC. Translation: CASSQQGQGAYEQYF.

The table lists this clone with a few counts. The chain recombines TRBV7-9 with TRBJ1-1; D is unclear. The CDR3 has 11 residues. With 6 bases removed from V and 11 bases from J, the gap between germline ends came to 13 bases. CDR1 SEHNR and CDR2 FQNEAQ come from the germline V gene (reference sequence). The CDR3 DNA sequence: TGTGCCAGCAGATCGGGCCTGGGCGCTTTCTTT. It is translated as CASRSGLGAFF.

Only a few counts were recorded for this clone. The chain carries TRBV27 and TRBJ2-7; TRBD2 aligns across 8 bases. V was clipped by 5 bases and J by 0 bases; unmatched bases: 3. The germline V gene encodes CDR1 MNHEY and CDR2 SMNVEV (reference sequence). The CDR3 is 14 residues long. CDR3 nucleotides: TGTGCCAGCAGTCCAGGGACTAGCTCCTACGAGCAGTACTTC. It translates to CASSPGTSSYEQYF.

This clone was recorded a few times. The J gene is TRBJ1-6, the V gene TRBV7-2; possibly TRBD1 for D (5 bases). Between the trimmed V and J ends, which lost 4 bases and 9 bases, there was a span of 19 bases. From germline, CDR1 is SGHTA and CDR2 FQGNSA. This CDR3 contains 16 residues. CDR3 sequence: CASSSSRARQGSPLHF. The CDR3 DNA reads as TGTGCCAGCAGCTCAAGCCGGGCCCGCCAGGGTTCACCCCTCCACTTT.

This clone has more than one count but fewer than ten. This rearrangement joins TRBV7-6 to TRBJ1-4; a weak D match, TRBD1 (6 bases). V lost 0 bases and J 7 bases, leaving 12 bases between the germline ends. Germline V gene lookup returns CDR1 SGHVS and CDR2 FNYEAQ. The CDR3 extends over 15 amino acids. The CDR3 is CASSLAGGSGEKLFF. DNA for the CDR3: TGTGCCAGCAGCTTAGCTGGGGGCTCAGGTGAAAAACTGTTTTTT.

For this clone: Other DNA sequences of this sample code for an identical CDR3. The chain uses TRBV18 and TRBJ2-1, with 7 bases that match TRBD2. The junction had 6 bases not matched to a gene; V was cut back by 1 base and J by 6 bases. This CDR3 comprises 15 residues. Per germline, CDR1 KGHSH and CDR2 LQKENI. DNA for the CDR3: TGTGCCAGCTCACCACGAGCGGGGAGACTCAATGAGCAGTTCTTC. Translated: CASSPRAGRLNEQFF.

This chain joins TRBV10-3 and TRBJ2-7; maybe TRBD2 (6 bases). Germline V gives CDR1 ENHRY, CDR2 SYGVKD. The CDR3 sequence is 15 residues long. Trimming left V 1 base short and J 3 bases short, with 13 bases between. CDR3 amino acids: CAISEWGTPGYEQYF. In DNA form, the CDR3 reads TGTGCCATCAGTGAGTGGGGGACTCCAGGCTACGAGCAGTACTTC.

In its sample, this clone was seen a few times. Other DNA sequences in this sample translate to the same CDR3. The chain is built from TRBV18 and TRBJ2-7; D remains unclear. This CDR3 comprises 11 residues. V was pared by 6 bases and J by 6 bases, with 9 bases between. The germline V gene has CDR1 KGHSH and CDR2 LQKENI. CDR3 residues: CASSRGGEQYF. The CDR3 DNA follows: TGTGCCAGCTCGAGAGGTGGCGAGCAGTACTTC. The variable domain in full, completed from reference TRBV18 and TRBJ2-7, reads NAGVMQNPRHLVRRRGQEARLRCSPMKGHSHVYWYRQLPEEGLKFMVYLQKENIIDESGMPKERFSAEFPKEGPSILRIQQVVRGDSAAYFCASSRGGEQYFGPGTRLTVT.